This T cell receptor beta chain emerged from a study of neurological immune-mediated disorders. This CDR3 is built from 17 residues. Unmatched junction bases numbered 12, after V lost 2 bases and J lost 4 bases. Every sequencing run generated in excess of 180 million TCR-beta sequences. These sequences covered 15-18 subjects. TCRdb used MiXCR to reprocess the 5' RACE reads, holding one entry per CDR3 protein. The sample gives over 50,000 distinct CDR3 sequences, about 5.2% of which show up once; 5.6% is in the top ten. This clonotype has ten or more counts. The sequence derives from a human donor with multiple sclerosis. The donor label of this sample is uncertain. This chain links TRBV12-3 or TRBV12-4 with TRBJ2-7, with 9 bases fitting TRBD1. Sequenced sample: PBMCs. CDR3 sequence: CASSLRIPGTGSYEQYF. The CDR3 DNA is TGTGCCAGCAGTTTAAGGATTCCGGGGACAGGGTCTTACGAGCAGTACTTC.